This entry lists 30 T cell receptor beta chains sequenced from one sample in a study of blood T cell repertoires in COVID-19. The assay was immunoSEQ multiplex PCR, and TCRdb's table has in-frame clones only and misses some. This sample has about 250,000 clones, with approximately 90% found just once. Sequencing was carried out using PBMCs or T cells enriched from blood (not recorded which). The origin of the receptors is a woman between 50 and 59 years old who had recovered from COVID-19.

V usage is TRBV6-5 and J usage is TRBJ2-7; 7 bases align to TRBD1. The CDR3 is made up of 15 amino acids. V trimming: 5 bases; J trimming: 2 bases; junction bases outside the gene matches: 9. CDR1 and CDR2 from the germline V gene are MNHEY and SVGAGI. The CDR3 coding sequence is TGTGCCAGCAGTCAGAGGGACAGTGCTACCTACGAGCAGTACTTC. Translation gives CASSQRDSATYEQYF.

J is TRBJ1-4 and V is TRBV28, with 7 nucleotides matching TRBD1. Unmatched junction bases numbered 10, after V lost 1 base and J lost 5 bases. The germline V gene encodes CDR1 MDHEN and CDR2 SYDVKM. There are 17 residues in the CDR3. In DNA form, the CDR3 reads TGTGCCAGCAGTTTATATTTGAGGGACAGACGAAATGAAAAACTGTTTTTT. Translated: CASSLYLRDRRNEKLFF. Filled out from reference TRBV28 and TRBJ1-4, the complete variable domain reads DVKVTQSSRYLVKRTGEKVFLECVQDMDHENMFWYRQDPGLGLRLIYFSYDVKMKEKGDIPEGYSVSREKKERFSLILESASTNQTSMYLCASSLYLRDRRNEKLFFGSGTQLSVL.

V and J are TRBV5-1 and TRBJ1-2; D is possibly TRBD1 (5 bases). CDR1 and CDR2 from the germline V gene are SGHRS and YFSETQ. CDR3 length: 13 amino acids. Trimming took 1 base from V and 8 from J, leaving 12 bases between them. The CDR3 region is CASSLTGKEGYTF. In nucleotides, the CDR3 is TGCGCCAGCAGCTTGACAGGCAAGGAAGGCTACACCTTC.

This clone was observed once. The gene calls are TRBV19 and TRBJ1-1; 7 nucleotides match TRBD1. The CDR3 runs to 14 residues. The V gene end was trimmed by 7 bases and the J gene end by 6 bases; junction bases not matched to a gene: 11. CDR1 and CDR2 (germline): LNHDA, SQIVND (reference sequence). In DNA form, the CDR3 reads TGTGCCAGTAACGGAGGACAGGAGAGGGCTGAAGCTTTCTTT. It encodes CASNGGQERAEAFF.

This clone was counted once. The chain carries TRBV5-1 and TRBJ1-4; D may be TRBD1 (5 bases). The CDR3 has 15 residues. Germline V gives CDR1 SGHRS, CDR2 YFSETQ. V lost 7 bases and J lost 0, with 13 bases in between. The CDR3 DNA reads as TGCGCCAGCGCCCAGGGCCCCACAACTAATGAAAAACTGTTTTTT. Residues: CASAQGPTTNEKLFF.

The chain employs TRBV7-2 and TRBJ2-7; the D gene is possibly TRBD1 (5 bases). The CDR3 has 14 residues. Germline-derived CDR1 and CDR2 are SGHTA and FQGNSA. The V gene lost 6 bases and the J gene lost 2 bases, with 14 bases spanning the gap. In nucleotides, the CDR3 is TGTGCCAGCAGTCTCACCACAGGAACCTACGAGCAGTACTTC. Protein product: CASSLTTGTYEQYF.

This clone was seen a single time. The gene calls are TRBV10-3 and TRBJ1-1; perhaps TRBD1 as D (6 bases). CDR1 and CDR2 from the germline V gene are ENHRY and SYGVKD. With 10 bases removed from V and 0 bases from J, the gap between germline ends came to 21 bases. CDR3 length: 16 amino acids. CDR3 coding DNA: TGTGCCACGAGAGCAGGGGCATCTAACTTGAACACTGAAGCTTTCTTT. Translation gives CATRAGASNLNTEAFF.

This chain links TRBV7-2 with TRBJ2-7, with no clear D. The germline V gene has CDR1 SGHTA and CDR2 FQGNSA. The CDR3 has 14 residues. Trimming cost V 1 base and J 3 bases, with 10 bases left between them. The CDR3 DNA reads as TGTGCCAGCAGCTTAGGTACCAGGAACTACGAGCAGTACTTC. Residues: CASSLGTRNYEQYF.

The CDR3, as DNA: TGTGCCAGCAGTGAAACCGGGACTAGCGGTCGGCGCGGGGAGCTGTTTTTT. Protein product: CASSETGTSGRRGELFF. This chain connects TRBV6-1 to TRBJ2-2; 11 bases are shared with TRBD2. The J segment lost 7 bases and the V segment lost 2 bases, leaving 9 bases of the junction unmatched. CDR3 length: 17 amino acids. Germline CDR1 and CDR2: MNHNS and SASEGT.

The V call is TRBV4-3, the J call TRBJ1-6; the match to TRBD1 covers 10 bases. Germline trimming cut 4 bases from V and 5 bases from J; bases unmatched to any gene: 5. The CDR3 totals 16 residues. CDR1 is LGHNA, CDR2 YSLEER, per germline. The DNA for the CDR3 is TGCGCCAGCAGCCGAGGGACAGGGGAGGATAATTCACCCCTCCACTTT. It yields the protein CASSRGTGEDNSPLHF.

The chain is built from TRBV11-2 and TRBJ2-1, with no clear D. Trimming pared 5 bases from V and 10 bases from J, leaving 12 bases between. The CDR3 is made up of 12 amino acids. CDR1 SGHAT and CDR2 FQNNGV come from the germline V gene. The chain's CDR3 is CASSPISREQFF. The CDR3 DNA is TGTGCCAGCAGCCCCATCTCTCGGGAGCAGTTCTTC. The full variable domain, in which reference TRBV11-2 and TRBJ2-1 provide the parts outside the CDR3, is EAGVAQSPRYKIIEKRQSVAFWCNPISGHATLYWYQQILGQGPKLLIQFQNNGVVDDSQLPKDRFSAERLKGVDSTLKIQPAKLEDSAVYLCASSPISREQFFGPGTRLTVL.

V and J are TRBV6-2 or TRBV6-3 and TRBJ2-1; 8 bases align to TRBD1. Germline assignment: CDR1 MNHEY and CDR2 SVGEGT. Trimming removed 6 bases from V and 9 bases from J; junction bases left unmatched: 7. The CDR3 loop spans 13 amino acids. The CDR3 region is CASSDFGTGEQFF. Here the CDR3 DNA reads TGTGCCAGCAGCGACTTCGGGACAGGTGAGCAGTTCTTC.

The rearrangement uses TRBV28 and TRBJ2-3, with 10 bases lining up with TRBD2. Germline CDR1 is MDHEN and CDR2 is SYDVKM. After removal of 8 bases from V and 2 bases from J, the junction contained 10 bases not matched to a gene. The length of the CDR3 is 16 residues. This CDR3 reads CASSSQREGLTDTQYF. CDR3 DNA sequence: TGTGCCAGCTCATCACAGCGGGAGGGCCTCACAGATACGCAGTATTTT.

The J gene is TRBJ1-2, the V gene TRBV2, with a possible D match to TRBD1 (5 bases). Germline V gene lookup returns CDR1 SNHLY and CDR2 FYNNEI. Trimming left V 4 bases short and J 7 bases short, with 10 bases between. This CDR3 region has 12 residues. Written as DNA, the CDR3 is TGTGCCAGCAGTGGGCAGGGTGGTGGCTACACCTTC. Residues: CASSGQGGGYTF.

This clone was counted only a few times. This sequence joins TRBV18 and TRBJ1-5; possible D gene TRBD1, 5 bases. This CDR3 spans 15 amino acids. Germline lookup yields CDR1 KGHSH and CDR2 LQKENI. Trimming pared 1 base from V and 5 bases from J, leaving 12 bases between. The CDR3 DNA is TGTGCCAGCTCACCACAGGGGTACAATGATCAGCCCCAGCATTTT. It yields the protein CASSPQGYNDQPQHF.

As regards this clone: Other DNA sequences in the sample encode the same CDR3. This chain's CDR3 is CASSRQGALTYEQYF. In nucleotides, the CDR3 is TGTGCCAGCAGTAGACAGGGGGCGCTAACCTACGAGCAGTACTTC. The chain has TRBV28 and TRBJ2-7, with 10 bases identical to TRBD1. V was pared by 5 bases and J by 2 bases, with 6 bases of the junction left unmatched. The germline gives CDR1 MDHEN, CDR2 SYDVKM. The CDR3 contains 15 residues.

The chain combines TRBV5-1 with TRBJ1-5; TRBD1 matches at 11 bases. Looked up from germline, CDR1 is SGHRS and CDR2 is YFSETQ. Trimming took 2 bases from V and 1 from J; bases not matched to a gene: 2. The CDR3 has 16 amino acids. In DNA, the CDR3 is TGCGCCAGCAGCTTAGGGGACAGGGGGAGCAATCAGCCCCAGCATTTT. Protein sequence: CASSLGDRGSNQPQHF.

This chain connects TRBV5-8 to TRBJ2-5; 11 nucleotides line up with TRBD2. Losses at the gene ends were 2 bases for V and 5 bases for J; bases not matched to a gene: 11. The germline gives CDR1 SGHTS, CDR2 YDEGEE. CDR3 length: 17 residues. The CDR3 here is CASSLGTSGLGRETQYF. The DNA of the CDR3 is TGTGCCAGCAGCTTAGGGACTAGCGGCCTGGGGCGGGAGACCCAGTACTTC.

The rearrangement joins TRBV19 to TRBJ2-1; 7 nucleotides line up with TRBD2. The V segment lost 1 base and the J segment 10 bases; nucleotides outside the gene matches: 7. The CDR3 length is 14 residues. The germline V gene encodes CDR1 LNHDA and CDR2 SQIVND (reference sequence). The CDR3 nucleotides read TGTGCCAGTAGTATAGCGGGAGGATCTGAGGAGCAGTTCTTC. This translates into CASSIAGGSEEQFF.

This clone was found once. This rearrangement joins TRBV11-2 to TRBJ2-7; 7 nucleotides match TRBD1. Germline-derived CDR1 and CDR2 are SGHAT and FQNNGV. This CDR3 is built from 14 residues. The ends lost 4 bases at V and 2 bases at J; junction bases unmatched: 5. The CDR3: CASSSQGWTYEQYF. The CDR3 nucleotides read TGTGCCAGCAGCTCACAGGGGTGGACCTACGAGCAGTACTTC.

The CDR3: CASSLVLAGGPGANVLTF. Here the CDR3 DNA reads TGTGCCAGCAGCTTAGTACTAGCGGGAGGGCCTGGGGCCAACGTCCTGACTTTC. The genes are TRBV7-2 and TRBJ2-6; 13 bases match TRBD2. V shed 1 base and J 2 bases; nucleotides not matched to a gene: 2. The length of the CDR3 is 18 residues. Germline V lookup: CDR1 SGHTA, CDR2 FQGNSA.

The rearrangement links TRBV24-1 to TRBJ2-1, with D perhaps matching TRBD2 (6 bases). Trimming took off 3 bases at V and 8 bases at J, with 19 bases between the two ends. The CDR3 is 16 amino acids. The germline V gene encodes CDR1 KGHDR and CDR2 SFDVKD. The CDR3 region is CATSDPSVRPVDEQFF. The CDR3, as DNA: TGTGCCACCAGTGATCCTAGCGTTAGACCTGTCGATGAGCAGTTCTTC.

This chain connects TRBV27 to TRBJ1-6; no firm D call. Trimming pared 6 bases from V and 8 bases from J, leaving 14 bases between. Germline values: CDR1 MNHEY, CDR2 SMNVEV (reference sequence). This CDR3 is built from 14 residues. The chain's CDR3 is CASSRNPGDSPLHF. DNA of the CDR3: TGTGCCAGCAGCAGGAACCCCGGGGATTCACCCCTCCACTTT.

V gene TRBV6-5 combines with J gene TRBJ2-3; the match to TRBD2 covers 10 bases. Germline V lookup: CDR1 MNHEY, CDR2 SVGAGI. The CDR3 contains 14 residues. Trimming at V came to 6 bases and at J to 5 bases, leaving 5 bases not matched to a gene. The CDR3 region has the DNA TGTGCCAGCAGGTTAAGGACTAGCGGAGATACGCAGTATTTT. Its protein product is CASRLRTSGDTQYF.

This chain links TRBV2 with TRBJ1-5, with 8 bases that match TRBD1. Germline-derived CDR1 and CDR2 are SNHLY and FYNNEI. The CDR3 spans 16 residues. Trimming took 6 bases from V and 0 from J; bases not matched to a gene: 7. CDR3 nucleotide sequence: TGTGCCAGCAGCCCCAGGACAGGGAATAGCAATCAGCCCCAGCATTTT. Its protein product is CASSPRTGNSNQPQHF.

The chain uses TRBV6-5 and TRBJ1-1; a possible D gene is TRBD1 (5 bases). This CDR3 has 14 amino acids. V was shortened by 11 bases and J by 1 base, with 17 bases between the two germline ends. Germline CDR1 and CDR2: MNHEY and SVGAGI. The CDR3 region has the DNA TGTGCCGGCCATAGGGGCCCTTCGAACACTGAAGCTTTCTTT. This sequence encodes CAGHRGPSNTEAFF.

The V and J genes are TRBV28 and TRBJ2-2; 9 bases agree with TRBD1. The CDR3 extends over 18 amino acids. Germline CDR1 reads MDHEN; CDR2 reads SYDVKM. V lost 6 bases to trimming and J lost 4 bases; unmatched junction nucleotides: 15. The CDR3 DNA reads TGTGCCAGCAGCCCTCTCGGGACAGGGCGTTTGACCACCGGGGAGCTGTTTTTT. This gives the protein CASSPLGTGRLTTGELFF. Full variable domain (remainder filled in from reference TRBV28 and TRBJ2-2): DVKVTQSSRYLVKRTGEKVFLECVQDMDHENMFWYRQDPGLGLRLIYFSYDVKMKEKGDIPEGYSVSREKKERFSLILESASTNQTSMYLCASSPLGTGRLTTGELFFGEGSRLTVL.

This sequence joins TRBV19 and TRBJ1-6; 8 bases align to TRBD1. Germline assignment: CDR1 LNHDA and CDR2 SQIVND (reference sequence). The CDR3 sequence is 14 residues long. Losses at the gene ends were 9 bases for V and 11 bases for J; bases not matched to a gene: 12. The CDR3, as DNA: TGTGCCAGCCGTACGACAGGGGAAGGAGCACCCCTCCACTTT. Encoded protein: CASRTTGEGAPLHF.

The chain recombines TRBV11-2 with TRBJ2-7; tentative D call: TRBD1 (6 bases). V was trimmed by 3 bases and J by 0 bases, leaving 12 bases between them. Germline CDR1 is SGHAT and CDR2 is FQNNGV. The CDR3 spans 15 residues. CDR3 amino acids: CASSFTRGSSYEQYF. DNA for the CDR3: TGTGCCAGCAGCTTCACGAGGGGGTCCTCCTACGAGCAGTACTTC.

The chain is built from TRBV7-9 and TRBJ1-4, with a possible D match to TRBD1 (6 bases). This CDR3 has 16 residues. Germline lookup yields CDR1 SEHNR and CDR2 FQNEAQ (reference sequence). The ends were cut back, 5 bases at V and 4 bases at J, with 17 bases in the middle. The CDR3 nucleotides are TGTGCCAGCAGCCCCCCAGAGGGACAAGATAATGAAAAACTGTTTTTT. Translating gives CASSPPEGQDNEKLFF.